This T cell receptor beta chain was identified during a study of T cells in Graves' hyperthyroidism and ophthalmopathy. The study, taken as a whole, reports: Before onset, by a median of around 6.4 months, the model predicted ophthalmopathy.

RNA transcripts yielded amplified TCR beta CDR3 regions. The HTBI primer set served for first-round RT-PCR of the TCR CDR3. One entry per CDR3 protein, called by TCRdb with MiXCR from the multiplex PCR reads. The sample contains about 600,000 distinct CDR3 sequences, 16% of which appear only once. Disease duration was under 3 months in the ophthalmopathy patients, who also had a Clinical Activity Score of at least 3 and a NOSPECS grade of at least 4. Comment on this clonotype: Its antigen is currently unknown.

V dropped 5 bases and J dropped 13 bases, with 20 bases sitting between them. The CDR3 covers 13 residues. Germline V gives CDR1 MDHEN, CDR2 SYDVKM. Specimen: blood. The TCR comes from a woman aged 40 to 50 with Graves' ophthalmopathy. This sequence joins TRBV28 and TRBJ1-2; weak D call: TRBD1 (6 bases). CDR3 residues: CASSLSGQRGFTF. CDR3 bases: TGTGCCAGCAGTCTATCGGGACAACGAGGTTTCACCTTC.